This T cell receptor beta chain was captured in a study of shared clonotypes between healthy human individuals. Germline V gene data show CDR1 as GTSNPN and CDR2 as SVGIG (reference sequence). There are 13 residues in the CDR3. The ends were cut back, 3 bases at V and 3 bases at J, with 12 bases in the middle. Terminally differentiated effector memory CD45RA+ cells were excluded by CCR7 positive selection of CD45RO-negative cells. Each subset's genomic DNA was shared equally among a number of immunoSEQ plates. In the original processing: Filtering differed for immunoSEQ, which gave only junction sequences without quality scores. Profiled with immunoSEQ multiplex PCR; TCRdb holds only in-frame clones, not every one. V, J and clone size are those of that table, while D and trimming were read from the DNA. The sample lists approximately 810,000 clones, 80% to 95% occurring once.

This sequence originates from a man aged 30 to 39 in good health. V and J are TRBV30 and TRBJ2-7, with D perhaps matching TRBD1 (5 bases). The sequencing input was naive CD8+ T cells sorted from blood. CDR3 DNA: TGTGCCTGGAGCTGGGGCACCGACTACGAGCAGTACTTC. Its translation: CAWSWGTDYEQYF. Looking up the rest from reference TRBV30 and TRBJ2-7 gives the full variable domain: SQTIHQWPATLVQPVGSPLSLECTVEGTSNPNLYWYRQAAGRGLQLLFYSVGIGQISSEVPQNLSASRPQDRQFILSSKKLLLSDSGFYLCAWSWGTDYEQYFGPGTRLTVT.